This T cell receptor beta chain is from a study of neurological immune-mediated disorders. As for the cDNA, it was generated by 5'RACE with 10-nucleotide random UMIs. TCRdb analysed the 5' RACE reads with MiXCR anew, one entry per CDR3 protein. The table records 15,000 to 20,000 distinct CDR3 sequences, 25% to 30% of them present only once. V gave up 4 bases and J gave up 5 bases; unmatched junction bases: 7. The germline V gene encodes CDR1 SGHAT and CDR2 FQNNGV. The CDR3 loop spans 14 amino acids. Libraries used 2 million unsorted PBMCs kept frozen in RNAlater. This receptor was taken from a man aged 50-60 years with HTLV-1-associated myelopathy (HAM/TSP). Sequencing used PBMCs. The J gene is TRBJ2-7, the V gene TRBV11-2; 8 positions agree with TRBD1. CDR3 coding DNA: TGTGCCAGCAGCTCCGGACAGGGATCCGACGAGCAGTACTTC. Translating gives CASSSGQGSDEQYF.